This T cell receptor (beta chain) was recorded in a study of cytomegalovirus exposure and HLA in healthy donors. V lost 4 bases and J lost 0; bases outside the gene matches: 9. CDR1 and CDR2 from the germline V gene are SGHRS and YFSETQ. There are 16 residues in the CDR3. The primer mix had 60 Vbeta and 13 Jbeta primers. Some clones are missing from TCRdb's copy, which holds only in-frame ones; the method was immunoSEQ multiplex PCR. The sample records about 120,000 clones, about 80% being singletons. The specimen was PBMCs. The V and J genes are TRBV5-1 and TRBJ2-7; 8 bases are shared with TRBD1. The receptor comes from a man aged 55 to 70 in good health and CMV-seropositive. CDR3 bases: TGCGCCAGCAGCCACCAGGGGGCGAGGGCCTCCTACGAGCAGTACTTC. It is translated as CASSHQGARASYEQYF.